This T cell receptor beta chain was profiled in a study of graft-versus-host responses after intestinal transplantation. Across the whole study: Recipients were all induced with anti-thymocyte globulin, then given tacrolimus and steroids for roughly 3 years.

The CDR3 has 14 amino acids. J was trimmed by 0 bases and V by 6 bases; bases with no gene match: 2. Germline CDR1 is LNHDA and CDR2 is SQIVND (reference sequence). The repertoire was sequenced with immunoSEQ multiplex PCR; TCRdb's copy has only in-frame clones and lacks some. The table includes approximately 90,000 clones, approximately 80% detected once. In the case of this clone: The target antigen is unknown.

This chain uses TRBV19 with TRBJ1-5; 7 bases align to TRBD1. Here the sequenced sample was unstimulated CD4+ T cells sorted from spleen or lymph node cells, taken before intestinal transplant. The source is a human donor who received an intestinal transplant. CDR3 nucleotides: TGTGCCAGTAGACAGGGGAATAGCAATCAGCCCCAGCATTTT. It codes for CASRQGNSNQPQHF.